Below are 3 T cell receptor beta chains sequenced from a single sample in a study of shared clonotypes between healthy human individuals. The repertoire was sequenced with immunoSEQ multiplex PCR; TCRdb's copy has only in-frame clones and lacks some. The repertoire consists of around 690,000 clones, with roughly 88% occurring once and the leading ten covering around a third. Sequences were obtained from memory CD8+ T cells from PBMCs. Subset: CD45RO+ cells pooled with CCR7-negative TemRA cells. These receptors all stem from a man between 18 and 35 years old in good health. Some clones in this sample may be carry-over from other donors' samples.

V gene TRBV10-3 combines with J gene TRBJ2-7; possibly TRBD1 for D (6 bases). This CDR3 region has 14 residues. Trimming shortened V by 2 bases and J by 0 bases, and 8 bases separated the two germline ends. The germline gives CDR1 ENHRY, CDR2 SYGVKD. The CDR3 loop reads CAISERGTSYEQYF. The CDR3 bases are TGTGCCATCAGTGAGAGGGGGACCTCCTACGAGCAGTACTTC.

V and J are TRBV9 and TRBJ1-5; unclear D gene. This CDR3 comprises 15 residues. Germline V gives CDR1 SGDLS, CDR2 YYNGEE. Trimming pared 0 bases from V and 4 bases from J, leaving 11 bases between. Written as DNA, the CDR3 is TGTGCCAGCAGCGTAGGCCCACAGCCGAATCAGCCCCAGCATTTT. It is translated as CASSVGPQPNQPQHF.

The gene calls are TRBV2 and TRBJ2-3, with a tentative D call TRBD1 (5 bases). Germline-derived CDR1 and CDR2 are SNHLY and FYNNEI. The CDR3 length is 16 residues. The V end lost 5 bases, the J end lost 8 bases, and 23 bases lay between the germline ends. The CDR3 loop is CASSPGSGYTWGTQYF. Written as DNA, the CDR3 is TGTGCCAGCAGTCCCGGTTCAGGGTACACTTGGGGTACGCAGTATTTT. The whole variable domain, filled in from reference TRBV2 and TRBJ2-3, reads EPEVTQTPSHQVTQMGQEVILRCVPISNHLYFYWYRQILGQKVEFLVSFYNNEISEKSEIFDDQFSVERPDGSNFTLKIRSTKLEDSAMYFCASSPGSGYTWGTQYFGPGTRLTVL.